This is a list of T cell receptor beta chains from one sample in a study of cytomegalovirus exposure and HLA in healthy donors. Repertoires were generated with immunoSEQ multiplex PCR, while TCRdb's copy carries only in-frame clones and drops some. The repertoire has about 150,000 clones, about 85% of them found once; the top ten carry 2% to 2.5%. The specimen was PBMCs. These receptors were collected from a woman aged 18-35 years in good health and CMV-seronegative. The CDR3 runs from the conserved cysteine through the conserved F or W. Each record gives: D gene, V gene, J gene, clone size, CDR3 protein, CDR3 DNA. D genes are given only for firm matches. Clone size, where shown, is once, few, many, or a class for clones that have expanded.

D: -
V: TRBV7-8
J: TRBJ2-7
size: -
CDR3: CASSFQGTDYEQYF
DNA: TGTGCCAGCAGCTTTCAGGGCACCGACTACGAGCAGTACTTC

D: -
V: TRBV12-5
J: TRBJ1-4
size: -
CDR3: CASALAGHEKLFF
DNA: TGTGCTAGTGCCCTGGCGGGGCATGAAAAACTGTTTTTT

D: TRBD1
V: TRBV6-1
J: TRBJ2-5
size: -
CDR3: CASSESSGQGITQYF
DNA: TGTGCCAGCAGTGAATCCTCGGGACAGGGTATAACCCAGTACTTC

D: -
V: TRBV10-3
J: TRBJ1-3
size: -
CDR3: CAISTAGAGNTIYF
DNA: TGTGCCATCAGCACCGCCGGGGCTGGAAACACCATATATTTT

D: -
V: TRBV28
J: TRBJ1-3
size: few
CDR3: CASSLGAGAGGNTIYF
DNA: TGTGCCAGCAGTTTAGGCGCAGGGGCTGGTGGAAACACCATATATTTT

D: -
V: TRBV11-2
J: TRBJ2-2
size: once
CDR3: CASSLDRSGELFF
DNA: TGTGCCAGCAGCTTAGATCGGTCGGGGGAGCTGTTTTTT

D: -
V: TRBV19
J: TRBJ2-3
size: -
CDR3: CASTLGGFPSDTQYF
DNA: TGTGCCAGTACCTTAGGGGGTTTCCCGAGTGATACGCAGTATTTT

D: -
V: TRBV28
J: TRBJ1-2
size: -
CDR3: CASSLRGLGYTF
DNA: TGTGCCAGCAGCCTCAGGGGATTAGGCTACACCTTC

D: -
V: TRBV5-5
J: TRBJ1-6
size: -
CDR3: CASSPDLRNSPLHF
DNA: TGTGCCAGCAGCCCGGATTTGAGGAATTCACCCCTCCACTTT

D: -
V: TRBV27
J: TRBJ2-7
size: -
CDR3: CASSRGSYEQYF
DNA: TGTGCCAGCAGTAGGGGTTCCTACGAGCAGTACTTC

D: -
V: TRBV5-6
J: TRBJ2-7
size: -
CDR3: CASSLGTFPYEQYF
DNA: TGTGCCAGCAGCTTGGGGACTTTCCCCTACGAGCAGTACTTC

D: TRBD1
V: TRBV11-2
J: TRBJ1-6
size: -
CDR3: CASSLVFRLGTGGSPLHF
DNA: TGTGCCAGCAGCTTAGTTTTCCGATTAGGGACAGGGGGTTCACCCCTCCACTTT

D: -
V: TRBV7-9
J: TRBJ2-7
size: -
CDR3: CSSSLVVRNEQYF
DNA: TGTTCCAGCAGCTTAGTAGTTCGTAACGAACAGTACTTC

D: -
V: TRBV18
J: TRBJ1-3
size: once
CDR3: CASSSSPASSGNTIYF
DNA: TGTGCCAGCTCATCCAGCCCAGCGAGCTCTGGAAACACCATATATTTT

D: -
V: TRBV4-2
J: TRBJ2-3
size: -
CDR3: CASSPRVSTDTQYF
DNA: TGTGCCAGCAGCCCCAGGGTAAGCACAGATACGCAGTATTTT

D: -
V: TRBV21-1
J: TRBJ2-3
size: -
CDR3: CASSKAWSSPRRDTQYF
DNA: TGTGCCAGCAGCAAAGCGTGGTCTAGCCCTAGGCGGGATACGCAGTATTTT

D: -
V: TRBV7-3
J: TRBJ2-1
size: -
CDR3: CASSLFPQKSRLNNEQFF
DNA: TGTGCCAGCAGCTTATTTCCCCAAAAATCAAGACTCAACAATGAGCAGTTCTTC

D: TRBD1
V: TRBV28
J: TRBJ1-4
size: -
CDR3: CASTLIGTGGEKLFF
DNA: TGTGCCAGCACCCTTATCGGGACAGGGGGTGAAAAACTGTTTTTT

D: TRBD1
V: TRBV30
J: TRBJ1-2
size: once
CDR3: CAWSVRTGHGYTF
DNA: TGTGCCTGGAGTGTACGGACAGGCCATGGCTACACCTTC

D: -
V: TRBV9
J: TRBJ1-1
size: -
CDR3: CASSVSALTEAFF
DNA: TGTGCCAGCAGCGTATCTGCGTTGACTGAAGCTTTCTTT

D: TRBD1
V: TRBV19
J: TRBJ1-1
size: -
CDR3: CASSIGTGLIPEAFF
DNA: TGTGCCAGTAGTATTGGGACAGGTTTGATCCCTGAAGCTTTCTTT

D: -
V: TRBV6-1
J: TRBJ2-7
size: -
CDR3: CASSRGAGLAYEQYF
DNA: TGTGCCAGCAGTCGCGGGGCAGGGCTTGCCTACGAGCAGTACTTC

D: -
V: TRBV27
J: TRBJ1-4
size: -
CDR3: CASSLYTNEKLFF
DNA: TGTGCCAGCAGTTTATACACCAATGAAAAACTGTTTTTT

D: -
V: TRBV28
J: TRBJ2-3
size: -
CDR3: CASRGQGSADTQYF
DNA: TGTGCCAGCAGGGGTCAGGGAAGCGCAGATACGCAGTATTTT

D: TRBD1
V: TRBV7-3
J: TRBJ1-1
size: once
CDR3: CASSLQGAMNTEAFF
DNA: TGTGCCAGCAGTTTACAGGGGGCAATGAACACTGAAGCTTTCTTT

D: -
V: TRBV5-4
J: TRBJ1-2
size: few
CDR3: CASSLEGGRGNGYTF
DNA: TGTGCCAGCAGCTTGGAGGGAGGGAGGGGGAATGGCTACACCTTC

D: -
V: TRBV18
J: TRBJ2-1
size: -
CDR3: CASSPPVVGEQFF
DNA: TGTGCCAGCTCACCACCGGTAGTTGGTGAGCAGTTCTTC

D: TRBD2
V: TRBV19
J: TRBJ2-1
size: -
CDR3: CASIGGGEQFF
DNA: TGTGCCAGTATTGGGGGGGGTGAGCAGTTCTTC

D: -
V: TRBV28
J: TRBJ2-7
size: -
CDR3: CASSLMGLNEQYF
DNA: TGTGCCAGCAGTTTGATGGGGCTGAACGAGCAGTACTTC

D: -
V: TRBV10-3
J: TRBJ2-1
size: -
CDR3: CAISEVLQGVYNEQFF
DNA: TGTGCCATCAGTGAGGTTCTGCAGGGTGTGTACAATGAGCAGTTCTTC

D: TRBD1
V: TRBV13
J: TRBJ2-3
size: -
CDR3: CASSLGQGVGDTQYF
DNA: TGTGCCAGCAGCTTAGGGCAGGGGGTAGGAGATACGCAGTATTTT

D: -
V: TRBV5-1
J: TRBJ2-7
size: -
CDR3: CASSRGELPYEQYF
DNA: TGCGCCAGCTCCAGGGGGGAACTACCCTACGAGCAGTACTTC

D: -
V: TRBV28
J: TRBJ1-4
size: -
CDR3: CASSRSRINEKLFF
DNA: TGTGCCAGCAGCCGTAGCCGGATTAATGAAAAACTGTTTTTT

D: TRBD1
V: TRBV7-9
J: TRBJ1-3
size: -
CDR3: CASRPTGAGTRWFGNTIYF
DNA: TGTGCCAGCAGACCAACAGGGGCTGGTACTCGGTGGTTCGGAAACACCATATATTTT

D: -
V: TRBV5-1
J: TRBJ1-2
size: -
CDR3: CASSWEASWGYTF
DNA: TGCGCCAGCAGCTGGGAGGCCTCGTGGGGCTACACCTTC

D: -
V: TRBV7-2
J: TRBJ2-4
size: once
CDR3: CASSSGVGVAKNIQYF
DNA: TGTGCCAGCAGCTCTGGGGTAGGGGTTGCCAAAAACATTCAGTACTTC

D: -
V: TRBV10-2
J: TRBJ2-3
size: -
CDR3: CASSEGGWGYDTQYF
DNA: TGCGCCAGCAGTGAAGGGGGATGGGGTTATGATACGCAGTATTTT

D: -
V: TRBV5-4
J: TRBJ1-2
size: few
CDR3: CASSSGLGNYGYTF
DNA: TGTGCCAGCAGTTCGGGATTGGGCAACTATGGCTACACCTTC

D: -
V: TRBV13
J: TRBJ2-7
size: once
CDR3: CASSPTRGLSYEQYF
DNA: TGTGCCAGCAGCCCCACACGAGGGCTTAGCTACGAGCAGTACTTC

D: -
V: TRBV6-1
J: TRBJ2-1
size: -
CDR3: CASPPRAGYNEQFF
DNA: TGTGCCAGCCCACCCAGGGCTGGATACAATGAGCAGTTCTTC

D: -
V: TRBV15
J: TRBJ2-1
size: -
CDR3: CATSRKQGYSYNEQFF
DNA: TGTGCCACCAGCAGAAAGCAGGGCTACTCCTACAATGAGCAGTTCTTC

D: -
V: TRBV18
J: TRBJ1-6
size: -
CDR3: CASSPREGANSPLHF
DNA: TGTGCCAGCTCACCACGAGAGGGAGCAAATTCACCCCTCCACTTT

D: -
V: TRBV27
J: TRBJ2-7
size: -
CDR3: CASSPAGLPWSSYEQYF
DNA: TGTGCCAGCAGCCCGGCCGGACTCCCGTGGAGCTCCTACGAGCAGTACTTC

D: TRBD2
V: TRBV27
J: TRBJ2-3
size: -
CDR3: CASRIPSGGVTDTQYF
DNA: TGTGCCAGCAGAATCCCTAGCGGGGGGGTCACAGATACGCAGTATTTT

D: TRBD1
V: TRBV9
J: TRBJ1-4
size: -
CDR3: CASSAATGFEKLFF
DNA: TGTGCCAGCAGCGCCGCGACAGGGTTTGAAAAACTGTTTTTT